Sequencing of this T cell receptor (beta chain) was carried out in a study of identifying expanded T cells in peripheral blood. The CDR3 length is 15 residues. After removal of 4 bases from V and 4 bases from J, the junction contained 9 bases not matched to a gene. In germline, CDR1 is SGHTA, CDR2 FQGNSA. About this clone itself: Antigen unknown.

Findings and limits, study-wide: Approximately two-week clone count variance significantly increased as total template count grew. Approximately 1.1 clones differed between technical replicates, versus approximately 16 and 19 over time.

Assay used: immunoSEQ multiplex PCR; TCRdb lists only in-frame clones, some missing. The sample has around 120,000 clones, 84% seen once. No infections or other immune events were documented during collection. The sequenced sample consisted of blood. This chain connects TRBV7-2 to TRBJ2-5, with 7 positions matching TRBD1. This TCR was sampled from a person between 18 and 75 years old in good health. The CDR3 region is CASSSLDRALETQYF. The DNA for the CDR3 is TGTGCCAGCAGCTCCCTAGACAGGGCGCTAGAGACCCAGTACTTC.